This is a list of T cell receptor beta chains from one sample in a study of blood T cell repertoires in COVID-19. Sequenced by immunoSEQ multiplex PCR; TCRdb stores in-frame clones only, minus some. The table records some 150,000 clones, roughly 87% of them present only once. The sample was peripheral blood. These TCRs come from a woman in her forties or fifties with acute or convalescent COVID-19. Each CDR3 is given with its conserved first and last residue. D genes are given only for firm matches. Only some rows state a clone size, as once, few, many or a class for expanded clones.

d_gene,v_gene,j_gene,abundance,CDR3nt,CDR3aa
.,TRBV11-2,TRBJ1-1,.,TGTGCCAGCAGCTTCCAGGGTTCGATGAACACTGAAGCTTTCTTT,CASSFQGSMNTEAFF
.,TRBV10-3,TRBJ1-2,.,TGTGCCATCAGTGATGCGTCAGGCTTTATTCATGGCTACACCTTC,CAISDASGFIHGYTF
TRBD1,TRBV2,TRBJ2-7,.,TGTGCCAGCATCCCTCCGGGGGGGACAGGGGCCTACGAGCAGTACTTC,CASIPPGGTGAYEQYF
.,TRBV9,TRBJ1-6,.,TGTGCCAGCAGCGACTATAAACAGGGCTATAATTCACCCCTCCACTTT,CASSDYKQGYNSPLHF
.,TRBV6-2/TRBV6-3,TRBJ2-3,once,TGTGCCAGCAGTTACGGTGGGGGGGGCCCCGGCACAGATACGCAGTATTTT,CASSYGGGGPGTDTQYF
.,TRBV21-1,TRBJ1-1,.,TGTGCCAGCAGCAGCGACACTGAAGCTTTCTTT,CASSSDTEAFF
.,TRBV7-3,TRBJ2-5,.,TGTGCCAGCAGCTTAGCGGGGACCCCTGCGGAGACCCAGTACTTC,CASSLAGTPAETQYF
TRBD1,TRBV5-1,TRBJ1-1,many,TGCGCCAGCAGCTTGGGGGGACAGGGGCTCCATGAAGCTTTCTTT,CASSLGGQGLHEAFF
.,TRBV5-5,TRBJ2-7,.,TGTGCCAGCAGCCAGACCAGGGTTTCCTACGAGCAGTACTTC,CASSQTRVSYEQYF
TRBD1,TRBV9,TRBJ1-4,.,TGTGCCAGCAGCCTACGGAACAGGGGGAATGAAAAACTGTTTTTT,CASSLRNRGNEKLFF
.,TRBV29-1,TRBJ1-1,.,TGCAGCGGCGAGAACACTGAAGCTTTCTTT,CSGENTEAFF
TRBD2,TRBV7-9,TRBJ2-1,.,TGTGCCAGCAGCTTATGGGGACTAGCGGGTCGACGCTCCTACAATGAGCAGTTCTTC,CASSLWGLAGRRSYNEQFF
.,TRBV5-1,TRBJ1-3,.,TGCGCCAGCAGCCGAATTGGGGGCGGCAGCTCTGGAAACACCATATATTTT,CASSRIGGGSSGNTIYF
TRBD1,TRBV29-1,TRBJ1-3,.,TGCAGCGTCAGCCAGGGACAGGGAAACACCATATATTTT,CSVSQGQGNTIYF
TRBD1,TRBV4-1,TRBJ1-2,.,TGCGCCAGCAGCCTCCCTAGGGACAGGGGGCTAGATGGCTACACCTTC,CASSLPRDRGLDGYTF
TRBD1,TRBV11-2,TRBJ1-2,.,TGTGCCAGCAGCTCAGGACAGGGAGGCAACTATGGCTACACCTTC,CASSSGQGGNYGYTF
TRBD1,TRBV6-4,TRBJ1-1,.,TGTGCCAGCTCGGGACAGGCTAACACTGAAGCTTTCTTT,CASSGQANTEAFF
.,TRBV20-1,TRBJ2-1,.,TGCAGTGGAGGCTCATATGGGGAGCAGTTCTTC,CSGGSYGEQFF
TRBD2,TRBV6-7,TRBJ2-2,.,TGTGCCAGCAGTTACTCGATAATTAGCGGGGGGGCCGGGGAGCTGTTTTTT,CASSYSIISGGAGELFF
.,TRBV5-5,TRBJ2-5,.,TGTGCCAGCAGCTTGGTAGTGGGCACGAAAGAGACCCAGTACTTC,CASSLVVGTKETQYF
TRBD2,TRBV4-3,TRBJ2-1,.,TGCGCCAGCAGCTTAAAACCTAGCGGGGGGTCTGGGAATGAGCAGTTCTTC,CASSLKPSGGSGNEQFF
.,TRBV25-1,TRBJ2-5,.,TGTGCCAGCAGTCTTGGAGGAGGGGGCGGGACCCAGTACTTC,CASSLGGGGGTQYF
.,TRBV12-3/TRBV12-4,TRBJ2-4,.,TGTGCCAGCAGCTTAGCCAAAAACATTCAGTACTTC,CASSLAKNIQYF
TRBD1,TRBV7-2,TRBJ1-2,.,TGTGCCAGCAGCTTAATGACAGGGGGGATCTATGGCTACACCTTC,CASSLMTGGIYGYTF
.,TRBV6-5,TRBJ1-2,.,TGTGCCAGCAGTTACTCGCGGGGAGATGGCTACACCTTC,CASSYSRGDGYTF
.,TRBV11-2,TRBJ2-7,once,TGTGCCAGCAGCTTCAATCGACCCCGGGGCGGGGACTACGAGCAGTACTTC,CASSFNRPRGGDYEQYF
TRBD1,TRBV6-6,TRBJ1-3,once,TGTGCCAGCAGTTACGACCGGGACAGCTCTGGAAACACCATATATTTT,CASSYDRDSSGNTIYF